Shown below are 9 T cell receptor beta chains from a single sample sequenced in a study of OX40 agonist ivuxolimab in advanced cancers. Sequenced by immunoSEQ multiplex PCR; TCRdb stores in-frame clones only, minus some. The sample lists approximately 88,000 clones, approximately 91% seen once, with 0.72% in the top ten. The sequences come from CD4+ or CD8+ T cells sorted from blood, collected in a trial of the OX40 agonist ivuxolimab. The source of these receptors is an adult with an advanced solid tumor such as melanoma, head and neck, liver or kidney cancer.

The rearrangement links TRBV12-5 to TRBJ1-4; D may be TRBD1 (5 bases). Germline V CDR1 and CDR2: LGHNT, FRNRAP. The CDR3 runs to 16 residues. Between the trimmed V and J ends, which lost 1 base and 5 bases, there was a span of 14 bases. CDR3 sequence reads: CASGLGPLQGNEKLFF. CDR3 DNA sequence: TGTGCTAGTGGTTTGGGCCCCCTTCAGGGCAATGAAAAACTGTTTTTT. Combining the CDR3 with reference TRBV12-5 and TRBJ1-4 gives the whole variable domain DARVTQTPRHKVTEMGQEVTMRCQPILGHNTVFWYRQTMMQGLELLAYFRNRAPLDDSGMPKDRFSAEMPDATLATLKIQPSEPRDSAVYFCASGLGPLQGNEKLFFGSGTQLSVL.

This clone occurred a few times. The chain employs TRBV18 and TRBJ1-5; D uncertain. The V and J ends lost 4 bases and 2 bases respectively, with 15 bases between them. There are 16 residues in the CDR3. In germline, CDR1 is KGHSH, CDR2 LQKENI. CDR3 nucleotide sequence: TGTGCCAGCTCACAAACCTGGGGAGTAGGCAATCAGCCCCAGCATTTT. Encoded protein: CASSQTWGVGNQPQHF.

The gene calls are TRBV18 and TRBJ1-3, with D perhaps matching TRBD1 (6 bases). Germline V lookup: CDR1 KGHSH, CDR2 LQKENI. V dropped 3 bases and J dropped 5 bases, with 8 bases sitting between them. The CDR3 extends over 13 amino acids. The CDR3 DNA is TGTGCCAGCTCACCGGGACATCGAAACACCATATATTTT. This codes for CASSPGHRNTIYF.

The V gene is TRBV10-1, the J gene TRBJ2-5; 8 bases map to TRBD2. The germline gives CDR1 WNHNN, CDR2 SYGVQD (reference sequence). The CDR3 runs 13 residues. Trimming took 6 bases from V and 4 from J; bases not matched to a gene: 4. CDR3 residues: CASSHLAGETQYF. CDR3 in DNA: TGCGCCAGCAGCCATCTAGCGGGAGAGACCCAGTACTTC.

The gene calls are TRBV19 and TRBJ1-1; D is possibly TRBD1 (6 bases). Deletions cut 3 bases from V and 7 bases from J, with 15 bases between. The CDR3 has 14 amino acids. Germline-derived CDR1 and CDR2 are LNHDA and SQIVND (reference sequence). This chain's CDR3 is CASSISGGAGEAFF. CDR3 nucleotides: TGTGCCAGTAGTATTTCGGGGGGCGCGGGTGAAGCTTTCTTT.

The chain uses TRBV10-3 and TRBJ1-1; D remains unclear. The germline V and J ends were trimmed by 4 bases and 6 bases, with 12 bases remaining between them. The length of the CDR3 is 13 residues. Germline V lookup: CDR1 ENHRY, CDR2 SYGVKD. Here the CDR3 reads CAISVSGSPEAFF. For the CDR3, the DNA is TGTGCCATCAGTGTGTCCGGATCCCCTGAAGCTTTCTTT.

This chain links TRBV7-2 with TRBJ1-3; D remains unclear. Germline CDR1 is SGHTA and CDR2 is FQGNSA. V was clipped by 5 bases and J by 0 bases, with 2 bases between them. The CDR3 runs to 12 residues. The CDR3 region has the DNA TGTGCCAGCAGCCTCTCTGGAAACACCATATATTTT. Amino acid sequence: CASSLSGNTIYF.

The J gene is TRBJ1-1, the V gene TRBV9; TRBD1 is a possible D gene (6 bases). Trimming cost V 0 bases and J 8 bases, with 11 bases left between them. The germline V gene has CDR1 SGDLS and CDR2 YYNGEE. CDR3 size: 13 residues. The CDR3 sequence is CASSVERGGEAFF. DNA of the CDR3: TGTGCCAGCAGCGTAGAAAGAGGGGGAGAAGCTTTCTTT.

This clone has more than one count but fewer than ten. The chain recombines TRBV4-1 with TRBJ2-1, with 7 bases lining up with TRBD1. The V gene's germline CDR1 is MGHRA and CDR2 YSYEKL. V lost 3 bases and J lost 4; bases outside the gene matches: 6. The CDR3 runs to 15 residues. The CDR3 reads CASSHGDSQYNEQFF. DNA for the CDR3: TGCGCCAGCAGCCACGGGGACAGTCAATACAATGAGCAGTTCTTC.